This T cell receptor (beta chain) was obtained from a study of blood T cell repertoires in COVID-19. Across the whole study: The United States, Italy and Spain supplied acute and convalescent COVID-19 samples.

Those enrolled in Seattle joined during active infection and were followed longitudinally afterward. Data came from immunoSEQ multiplex PCR; TCRdb stores just in-frame clones and leaves some out. The sample lists 150,000 or so clones, roughly nine tenths occurring once. In germline, CDR1 is SGHVS, CDR2 FQNEAQ. The germline V and J ends were trimmed by 3 bases and 0 bases, with 17 bases remaining between them. CDR3 length: 18 amino acids. The source of this sequence is a man between 18 and 29 years old with COVID-19, enrolled during active disease. The rearrangement joins TRBV7-8 to TRBJ2-2; tentative D call: TRBD2 (5 bases). Sequencing was carried out using peripheral blood. The CDR3 bases are TGTGCCAGCAGCTTCACCATCCGGGGTAGCCCGAACACCGGGGAGCTGTTTTTT. Its translation is CASSFTIRGSPNTGELFF.